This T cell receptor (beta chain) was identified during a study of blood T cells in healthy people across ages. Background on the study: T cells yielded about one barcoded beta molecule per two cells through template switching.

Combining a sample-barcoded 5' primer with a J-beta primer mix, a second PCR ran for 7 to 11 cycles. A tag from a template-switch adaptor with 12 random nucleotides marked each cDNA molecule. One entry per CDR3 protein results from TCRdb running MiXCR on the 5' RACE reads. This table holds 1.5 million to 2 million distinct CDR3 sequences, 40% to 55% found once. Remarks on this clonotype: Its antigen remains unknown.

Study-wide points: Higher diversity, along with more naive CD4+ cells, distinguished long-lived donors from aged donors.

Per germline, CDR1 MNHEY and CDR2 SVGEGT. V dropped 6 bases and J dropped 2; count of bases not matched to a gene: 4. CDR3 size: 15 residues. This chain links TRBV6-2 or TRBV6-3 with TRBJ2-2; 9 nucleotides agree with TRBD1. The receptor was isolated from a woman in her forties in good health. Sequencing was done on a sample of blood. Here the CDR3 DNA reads TGTGCCAGCAGACCGGGACAGGGCAACACCGGGGAGCTGTTTTTT. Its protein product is CASRPGQGNTGELFF.